A selection of T cell receptor beta chains follows, all from one sample in a study of OX40 agonist ivuxolimab in advanced cancers. The table came from immunoSEQ multiplex PCR; TCRdb's copy has only in-frame clones and leaves some out. The profile shows approximately 77,000 clones, less than 95% of them singletons. The material sequenced was CD4+ or CD8+ T cells sorted from blood, taken in a trial of the OX40 agonist ivuxolimab. These receptors all stem from an adult with an advanced solid tumor such as melanoma, head and neck, liver or kidney cancer. The CDR3 runs from the conserved cysteine through the conserved F or W. D genes are given only for firm matches. Rows give clone size only sometimes, using once, few, many, or a class for an expanded clone.

14 NA NA TRBJ1-1 TRBV7-2 CASSLFAGDTEAFF TGTGCCAGCAGCTTATTCGCAGGGGACACTGAAGCTTTCTTT
12 NA NA TRBJ2-1 TRBV5-4 CASSPLQHEQFF TGTGCCAGCAGCCCCTTACAACATGAGCAGTTCTTC
15 NA TRBD2 TRBJ2-5 TRBV5-1 CASILSGTDQETQYF TGCGCCAGCATCCTTAGCGGGACGGATCAAGAGACCCAGTACTTC
16 NA TRBD1 TRBJ1-1 TRBV10-1 CASSVGTGVVGTEAFF TGCGCCAGCAGTGTCGGGACAGGGGTCGTTGGCACTGAAGCTTTCTTT
15 few NA TRBJ1-3 TRBV30 CAWSSGVSSGNTIYF TGTGCCTGGAGTTCAGGGGTCAGCTCTGGAAACACCATATATTTT
14 NA NA TRBJ1-1 TRBV10-1 CASSERGLRTEAFF TGCGCCAGCAGTGAGAGGGGATTGCGCACTGAAGCTTTCTTT
14 NA TRBD1 TRBJ1-2 TRBV5-4 CASTIRDSNYGYTF TGTGCCAGCACCATTCGGGACAGCAACTATGGCTACACCTTC
16 NA NA TRBJ2-1 TRBV2 CASSYGGAAFLNEQFF TGTGCCAGCAGTTATGGGGGGGCGGCCTTTCTCAATGAGCAGTTCTTC
14 NA NA TRBJ1-4 TRBV4-2 CASSQDRGSEKLFF TGTGCCAGCAGCCAAGATAGGGGCAGCGAAAAACTGTTTTTT
15 NA TRBD1 TRBJ2-7 TRBV5-1 CASRGMDRGPDEQYF TGCGCCAGCAGGGGGATGGACAGGGGGCCGGACGAGCAGTACTTC
14 NA NA TRBJ2-1 TRBV5-1 CASSLALNYNEQFF TGCGCCAGCAGCTTGGCCTTAAACTACAATGAGCAGTTCTTC
11 NA NA TRBJ2-5 TRBV5-8 CASSLIETQYF TGTGCCAGCAGCTTAATAGAGACCCAGTACTTC
12 few NA TRBJ2-7 TRBV5-4 CASSLPGYEQYF TGTGCCAGCAGCTTGCCCGGCTACGAGCAGTACTTC
13 once NA TRBJ2-5 TRBV5-1 CASSFGGYETQYF TGCGCCAGCAGCTTCGGGGGATATGAGACCCAGTACTTC